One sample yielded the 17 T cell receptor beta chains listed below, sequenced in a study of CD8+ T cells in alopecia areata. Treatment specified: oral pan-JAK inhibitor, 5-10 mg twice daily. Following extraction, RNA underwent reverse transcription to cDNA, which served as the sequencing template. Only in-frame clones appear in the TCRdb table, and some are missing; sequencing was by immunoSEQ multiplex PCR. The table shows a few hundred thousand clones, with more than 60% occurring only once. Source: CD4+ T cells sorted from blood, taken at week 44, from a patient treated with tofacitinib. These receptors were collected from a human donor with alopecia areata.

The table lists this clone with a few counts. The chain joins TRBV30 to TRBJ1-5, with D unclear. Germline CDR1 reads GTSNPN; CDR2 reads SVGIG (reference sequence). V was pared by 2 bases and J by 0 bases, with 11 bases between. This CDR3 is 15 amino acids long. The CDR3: CAWSSDGGSNQPQHF. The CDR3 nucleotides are TGTGCCTGGAGTAGTGATGGCGGTAGCAATCAGCCCCAGCATTTT. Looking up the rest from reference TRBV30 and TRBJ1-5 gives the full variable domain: SQTIHQWPATLVQPVGSPLSLECTVEGTSNPNLYWYRQAAGRGLQLLFYSVGIGQISSEVPQNLSASRPQDRQFILSSKKLLLSDSGFYLCAWSSDGGSNQPQHFGDGTRLSIL.

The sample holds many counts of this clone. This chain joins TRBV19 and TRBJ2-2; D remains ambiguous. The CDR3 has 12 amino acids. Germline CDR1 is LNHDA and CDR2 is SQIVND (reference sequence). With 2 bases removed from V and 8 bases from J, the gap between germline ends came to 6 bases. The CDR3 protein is CASSIIWGELFF. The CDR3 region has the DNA TGTGCCAGTAGTATAATCTGGGGGGAGCTGTTTTTT.

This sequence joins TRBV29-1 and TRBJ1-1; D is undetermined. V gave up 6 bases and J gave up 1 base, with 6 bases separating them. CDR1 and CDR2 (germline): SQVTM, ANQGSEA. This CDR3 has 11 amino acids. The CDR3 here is CSVPGNTEAFF. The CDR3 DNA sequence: TGCAGCGTCCCGGGGAACACTGAAGCTTTCTTT.

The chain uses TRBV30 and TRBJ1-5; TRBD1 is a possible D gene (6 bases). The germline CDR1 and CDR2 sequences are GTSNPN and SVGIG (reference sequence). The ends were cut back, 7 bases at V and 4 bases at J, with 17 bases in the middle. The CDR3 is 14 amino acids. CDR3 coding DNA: TGTGCCTCTCAGGAGGGGGAAGCAAATCAGCCCCAGCATTTT. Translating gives CASQEGEANQPQHF.

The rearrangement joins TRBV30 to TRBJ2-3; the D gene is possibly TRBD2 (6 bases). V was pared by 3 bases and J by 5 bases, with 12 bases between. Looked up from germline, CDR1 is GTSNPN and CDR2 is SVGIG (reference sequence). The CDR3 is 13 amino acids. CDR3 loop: CAWSRPRGDTQYF. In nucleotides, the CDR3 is TGTGCCTGGAGCCGACCGCGGGGAGATACGCAGTATTTT.

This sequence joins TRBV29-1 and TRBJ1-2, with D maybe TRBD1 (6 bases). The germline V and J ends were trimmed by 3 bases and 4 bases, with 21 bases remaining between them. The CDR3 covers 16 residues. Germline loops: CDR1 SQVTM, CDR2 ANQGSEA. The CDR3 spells CSVDDPPLTGSYGYTF. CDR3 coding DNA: TGCAGCGTTGATGACCCCCCCCTGACAGGATCCTATGGCTACACCTTC.

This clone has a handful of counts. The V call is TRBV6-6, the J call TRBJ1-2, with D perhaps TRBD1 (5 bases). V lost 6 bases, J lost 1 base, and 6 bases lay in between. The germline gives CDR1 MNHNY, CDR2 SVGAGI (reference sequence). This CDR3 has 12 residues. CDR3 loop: CASRTDNYGYTF. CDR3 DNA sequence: TGTGCCAGCAGGACAGATAACTATGGCTACACCTTC.

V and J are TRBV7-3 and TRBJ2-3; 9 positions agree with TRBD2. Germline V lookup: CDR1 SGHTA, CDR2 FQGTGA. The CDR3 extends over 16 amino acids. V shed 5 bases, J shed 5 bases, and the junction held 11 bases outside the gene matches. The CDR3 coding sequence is TGTGCCAGCAGCCCCCTCGCGGGGGGGCTAAAAGATACGCAGTATTTT. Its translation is CASSPLAGGLKDTQYF.

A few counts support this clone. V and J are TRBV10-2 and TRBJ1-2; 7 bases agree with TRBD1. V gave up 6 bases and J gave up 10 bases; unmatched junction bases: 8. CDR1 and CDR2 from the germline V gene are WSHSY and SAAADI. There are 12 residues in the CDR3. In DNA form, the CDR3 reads TGCGCCAGCAGACAGGGGTCGGAGGACTACACCTTC. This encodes CASRQGSEDYTF.

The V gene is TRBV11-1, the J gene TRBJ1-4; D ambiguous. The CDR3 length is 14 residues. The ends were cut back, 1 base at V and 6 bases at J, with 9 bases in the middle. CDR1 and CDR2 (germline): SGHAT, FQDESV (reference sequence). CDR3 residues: CASSLEPFDEKLFF. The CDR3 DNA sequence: TGTGCCAGCAGCTTAGAACCGTTCGATGAAAAACTGTTTTTT.

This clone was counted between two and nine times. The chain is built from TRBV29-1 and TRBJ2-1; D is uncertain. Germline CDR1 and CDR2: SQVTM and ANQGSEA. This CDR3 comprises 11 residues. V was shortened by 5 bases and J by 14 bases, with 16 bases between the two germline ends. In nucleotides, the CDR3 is TGCAGCGTTTCGGCGCGAGGCTGGGAGTTCTTC. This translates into CSVSARGWEFF.

As DNA, the CDR3 is TGTGCCTGGAGTGTCCTGGTGCCCATGGTGAAACCCCTCCACTTT. It yields the protein CAWSVLVPMVKPLHF. The J gene is TRBJ1-6, the V gene TRBV30; no clear D gene. V lost 0 bases and J 12 bases, leaving 18 bases between the germline ends. In germline, CDR1 is GTSNPN, CDR2 SVGIG (reference sequence). The CDR3 extends over 15 amino acids.

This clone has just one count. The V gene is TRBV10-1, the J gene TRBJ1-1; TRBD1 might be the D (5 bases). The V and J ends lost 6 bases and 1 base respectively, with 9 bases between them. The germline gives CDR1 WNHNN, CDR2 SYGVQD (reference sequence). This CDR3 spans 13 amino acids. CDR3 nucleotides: TGCGCCAGCAGCTCCGGGGGGAACACTGAAGCTTTCTTT. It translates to CASSSGGNTEAFF.

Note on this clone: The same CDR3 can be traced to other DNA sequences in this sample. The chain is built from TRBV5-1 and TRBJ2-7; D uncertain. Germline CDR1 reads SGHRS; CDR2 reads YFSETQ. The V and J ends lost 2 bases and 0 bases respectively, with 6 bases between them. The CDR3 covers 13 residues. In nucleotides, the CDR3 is TGCGCCAGCAGCTTAGTCAGCTCCTACGAGCAGTACTTC. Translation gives CASSLVSSYEQYF.

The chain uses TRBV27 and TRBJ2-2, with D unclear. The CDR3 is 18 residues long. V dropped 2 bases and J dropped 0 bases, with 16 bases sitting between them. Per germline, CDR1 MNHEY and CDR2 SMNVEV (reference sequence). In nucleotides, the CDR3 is TGTGCCAGCAGTTTAGAAGGGCCCCTACCCTCGAACACCGGGGAGCTGTTTTTT. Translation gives CASSLEGPLPSNTGELFF.

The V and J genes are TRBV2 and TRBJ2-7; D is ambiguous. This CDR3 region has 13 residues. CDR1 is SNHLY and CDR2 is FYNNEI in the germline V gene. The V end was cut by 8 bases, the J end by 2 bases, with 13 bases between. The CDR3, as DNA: TGTGCCAGCGAGGATGGACCCACCTACGAGCAGTACTTC. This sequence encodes CASEDGPTYEQYF.

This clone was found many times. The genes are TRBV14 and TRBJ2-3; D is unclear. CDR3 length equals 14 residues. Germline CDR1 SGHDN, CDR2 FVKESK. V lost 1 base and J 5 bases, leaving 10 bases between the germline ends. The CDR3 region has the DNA TGTGCCAGCAGCCAAGGTTCGACCCTAGATACGCAGTATTTT. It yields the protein CASSQGSTLDTQYF.